This TCR beta chain was profiled in a study of tumor-infiltrating lymphocytes in primary liver carcinoma. Study details: Stage T1-T3 N0M0 tumors spanned about 4.2 to 10 cm.

This CDR3 is 11 amino acids long. Germline V gives CDR1 SQVTM, CDR2 ANQGSEA. Both RNA and DNA were isolated together from around 18-30 mg of bulk tissue that had not been sorted. Surgery removed the patients' primary liver carcinoma. Production of TCR beta cDNA used roughly 480 ng total RNA together with a constant-region primer. Libraries covering TCR beta were generated through three nested multiplex PCR rounds (using a slightly modified ARM-PCR). The first two PCR rounds used TRBV1-TRBV30 primers with a Cbeta primer, 10 cycles each. TCRdb fed the multiplex PCR reads into MiXCR, producing one record per CDR3 protein. The sample contains some 87,000 distinct CDR3 sequences, around 68% of which appear only once.

The material sequenced was tumor-adjacent normal liver tissue. This receptor was taken from a man aged 35-49 years with primary liver carcinoma and hepatitis B virus infection. The rearrangement joins TRBV29-1 to TRBJ1-2, with D unresolved. This chain's CDR3 is CIGGTESGYTF. CDR3 nucleotide sequence: TGCATCGGTGGTACCGAGAGTGGTTACACCTTC.